Sequencing of this TCR beta chain was carried out in a study of regulatory T cells in long-lasting Graves disease. CDR3 length: 17 amino acids. The germline V gene has CDR1 MNHEY and CDR2 SVGEGT. With V trimmed by 0 bases and J by 7 bases, 13 bases remained unmatched. This clonotype was seen repeatedly, ten times or more. The antigen is undetermined. Study results and caveats: TRBV28, TRBJ1-2 and TRBJ2-5 were segments that persistent disease favored. New patients shared roughly 980 public clonotypes, fewer than the 2,500 to 3,000 shared by persistent patients.

According to the study, TCR beta libraries were built with iRepertoire HTBI primers and CDR3-region Arm-PCR. Original data processing: Segment identification across samples yielded 60 or so TRBV and fewer than 15 TRBJ segments. TCRdb re-derived calls from the multiplex PCR reads in MiXCR, one entry per CDR3 protein. These V and J calls derive from TCRdb rather than the authors' analysis. The sample has 300,000 to 350,000 distinct CDR3 sequences; roughly 21% are singletons. The time point here: persistent/refractory GD, antithyroid drugs over 5 years with positive TRAb. Researchers made the TCR library from RNA that was extracted from PBMCs. In this cohort, patients came from an endocrinology department located in Xi'an, China.

The clonotype comes from a female donor with Graves disease. The specimen comprised peripheral blood mononuclear cells (PBMCs), sampled when the disease was refractory, from a patient treated with antithyroid drugs. The V call is TRBV6-2 or TRBV6-3, the J call TRBJ2-7; 9 bases line up with TRBD1. The CDR3 loop is CASSYSIPGTGRKEQYF. CDR3 DNA sequence: TGTGCCAGCAGTTACTCGATTCCGGGGACAGGGCGAAAAGAGCAGTACTTC.